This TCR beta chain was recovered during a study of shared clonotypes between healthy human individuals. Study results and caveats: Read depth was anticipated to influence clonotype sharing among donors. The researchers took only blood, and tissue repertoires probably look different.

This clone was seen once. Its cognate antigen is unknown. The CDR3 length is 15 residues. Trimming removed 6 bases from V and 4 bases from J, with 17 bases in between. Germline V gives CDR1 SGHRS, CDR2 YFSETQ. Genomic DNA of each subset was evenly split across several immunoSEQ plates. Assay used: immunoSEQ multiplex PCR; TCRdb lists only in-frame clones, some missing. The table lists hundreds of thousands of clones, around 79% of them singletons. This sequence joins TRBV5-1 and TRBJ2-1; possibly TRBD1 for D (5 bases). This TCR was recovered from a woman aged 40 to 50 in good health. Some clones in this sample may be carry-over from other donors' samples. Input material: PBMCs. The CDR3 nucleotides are TGCGCCAGCACCTTCCAGGGTTCGACTTACAATGAGCAGTTCTTC. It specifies CASTFQGSTYNEQFF.